This T cell receptor beta chain was sequenced in a study of T cell responses to AZD1222 COVID-19 vaccine. V shed 1 base, J shed 4 bases, and the junction held 12 bases outside the gene matches. Germline assignment: CDR1 MGHRA and CDR2 YSYEKL. The CDR3 runs to 17 residues. The assay was immunoSEQ multiplex PCR, and TCRdb's table has in-frame clones only and misses some. The sample carries some 250,000 clones, 85% to 95% recorded once. The origin of this receptor is an adult who received the AZD1222 COVID-19 vaccine. The chain combines TRBV4-1 with TRBJ1-2; TRBD1 aligns across 7 bases. The sample was peripheral blood, taken 28 days after the second AZD1222 dose. CDR3: CASSQAYGTAIFYGYTF. Here the CDR3 DNA reads TGCGCCAGCAGCCAAGCCTACGGGACAGCGATCTTCTATGGCTACACCTTC.